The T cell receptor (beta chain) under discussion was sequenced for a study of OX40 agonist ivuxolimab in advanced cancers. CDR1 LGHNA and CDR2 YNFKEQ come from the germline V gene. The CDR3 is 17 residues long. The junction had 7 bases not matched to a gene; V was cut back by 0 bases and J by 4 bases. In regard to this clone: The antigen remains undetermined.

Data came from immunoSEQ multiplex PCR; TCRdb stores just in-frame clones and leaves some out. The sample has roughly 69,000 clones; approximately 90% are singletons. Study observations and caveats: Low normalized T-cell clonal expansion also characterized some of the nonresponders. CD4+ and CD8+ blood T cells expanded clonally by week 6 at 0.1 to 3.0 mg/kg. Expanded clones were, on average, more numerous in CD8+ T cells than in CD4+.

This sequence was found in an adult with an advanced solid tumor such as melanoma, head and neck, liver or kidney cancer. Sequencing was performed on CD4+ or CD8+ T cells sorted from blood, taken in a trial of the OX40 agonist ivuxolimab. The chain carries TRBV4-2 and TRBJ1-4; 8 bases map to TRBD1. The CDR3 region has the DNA TGTGCCAGCAGCCAAGATTCGCTAGGGACAGGTAATGAAAAACTGTTTTTT. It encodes CASSQDSLGTGNEKLFF.